This TCR beta chain is drawn from a study of blood T cell repertoires in COVID-19. Study overall: Specimens from acute and convalescent COVID-19 originated in the United States, Italy and Spain. In each case, the material was cDNA or gDNA derived from T cells, B-cell-depleted T cells, or PBMCs.

Per the original methods: From reference gene primer amplification, estimates of nucleated cell counts were derived. This table comes from immunoSEQ multiplex PCR, and its TCRdb copy is limited to in-frame clones, with some not included. V, J and clone size are those of that table, while D and trimming were read from the DNA. Here the sample spans roughly 410,000 clones, around 89% being singletons. This CDR3 is built from 13 residues. V lost 4 bases and J lost 5, with 12 bases in between. The germline CDR1 and CDR2 sequences are SGDLS and YYNGEE. The clonotype was recovered from a man aged 35 to 55 with acute or convalescent COVID-19. The V call is TRBV9, the J call TRBJ1-1, with a possible D match to TRBD1 (6 bases). The sample consisted of peripheral blood. The CDR3 nucleotides are TGTGCCAGCAGCCCCGTCAGGGGAACTGAAGCTTTCTTT. Translation: CASSPVRGTEAFF.